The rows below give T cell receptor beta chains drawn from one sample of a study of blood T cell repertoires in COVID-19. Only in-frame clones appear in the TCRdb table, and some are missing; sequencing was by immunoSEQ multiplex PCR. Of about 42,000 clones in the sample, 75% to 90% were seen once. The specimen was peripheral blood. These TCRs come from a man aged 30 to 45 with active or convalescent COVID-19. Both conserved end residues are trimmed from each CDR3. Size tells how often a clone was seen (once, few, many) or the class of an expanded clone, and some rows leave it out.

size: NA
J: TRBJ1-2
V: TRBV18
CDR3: ASSPGTATHGYT

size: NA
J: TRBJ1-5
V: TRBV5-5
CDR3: ASSPTGTDQPQH

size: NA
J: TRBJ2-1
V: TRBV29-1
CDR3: SVGPEAWNEQF

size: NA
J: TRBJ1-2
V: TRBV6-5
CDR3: ASRSRDPNYGYT

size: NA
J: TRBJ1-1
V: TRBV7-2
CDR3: ASSLAGVKYAF

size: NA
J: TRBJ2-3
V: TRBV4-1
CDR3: ASSQAPQGITDTQY

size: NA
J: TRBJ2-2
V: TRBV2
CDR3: ASRGQGGNTGELF

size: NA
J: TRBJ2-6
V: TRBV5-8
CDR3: ASSSGQGVLSGANVLT

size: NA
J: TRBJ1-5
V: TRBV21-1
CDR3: ASSRRDSNQPQH

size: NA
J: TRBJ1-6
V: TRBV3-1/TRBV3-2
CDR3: ASSPRTDSYNSPLH

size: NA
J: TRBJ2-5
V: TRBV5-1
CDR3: ASSLGETSRETQY

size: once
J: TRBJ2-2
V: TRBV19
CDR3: ASRTTGTRNTGELF

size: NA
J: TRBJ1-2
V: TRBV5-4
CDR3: ASSLKGEGPLNYGYT

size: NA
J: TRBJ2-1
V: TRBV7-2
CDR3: ASSLAPQRGNEQF

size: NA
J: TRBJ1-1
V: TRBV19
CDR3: ASSRDRNTEAF

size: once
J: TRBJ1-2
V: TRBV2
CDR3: ASRATETNYGYT

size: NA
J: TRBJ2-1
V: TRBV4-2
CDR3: ASSPRRGVDNEQF

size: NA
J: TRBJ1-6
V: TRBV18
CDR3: ASSPQGGDSPLH

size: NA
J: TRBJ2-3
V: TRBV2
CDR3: ASSVGLATDTQY

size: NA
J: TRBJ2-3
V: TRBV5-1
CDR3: ASSTWGGGTDTQY

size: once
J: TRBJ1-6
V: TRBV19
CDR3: ASSITHLGQGGSPLH

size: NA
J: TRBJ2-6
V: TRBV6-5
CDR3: ASRPDTSGANVLT

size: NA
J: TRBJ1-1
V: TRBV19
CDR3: ASSVQGMNTEAF

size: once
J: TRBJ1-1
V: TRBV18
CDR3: ASSQSPGTGLNTEAF

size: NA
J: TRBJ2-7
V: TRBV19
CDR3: ASSILSGLGPSEQY

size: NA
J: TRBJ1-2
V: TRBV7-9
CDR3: ASRGPAGGYT

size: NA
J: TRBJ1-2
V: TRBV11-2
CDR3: ASSLDRGAGYT

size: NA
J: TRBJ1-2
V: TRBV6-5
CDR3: AISDRGLGYT

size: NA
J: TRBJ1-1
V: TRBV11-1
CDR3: ASSTPGQGARAF

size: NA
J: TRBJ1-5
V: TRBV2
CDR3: ASSDRVWSNQPQH

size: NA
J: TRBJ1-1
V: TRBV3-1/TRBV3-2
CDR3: ASSQVDSLAF

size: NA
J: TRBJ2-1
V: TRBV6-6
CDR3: ASSLTGESSYNEQF

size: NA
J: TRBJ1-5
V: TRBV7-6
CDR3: ASSSYRYSNQPQH

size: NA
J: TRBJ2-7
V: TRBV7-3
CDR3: ASSLTLGGEQY

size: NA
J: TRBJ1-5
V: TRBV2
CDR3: ASSLLRVNSNQPQH

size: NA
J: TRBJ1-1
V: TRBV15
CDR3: ATSRDRYRNTEAF

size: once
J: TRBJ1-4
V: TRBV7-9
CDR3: ASSRLGQGSNEKLF

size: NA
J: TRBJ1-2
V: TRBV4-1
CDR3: ASSQEAWGPGGYDGYT

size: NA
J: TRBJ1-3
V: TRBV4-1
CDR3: ASSHVGRVPGNTIY

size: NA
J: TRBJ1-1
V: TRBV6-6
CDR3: ASSRPGHPNTEAF

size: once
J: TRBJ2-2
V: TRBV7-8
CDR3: ASSFLMGGTGELF

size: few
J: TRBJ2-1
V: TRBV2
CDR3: ASSNQGLAGVNEQF

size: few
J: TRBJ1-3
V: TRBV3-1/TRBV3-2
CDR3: ASSQGDRERNTIY

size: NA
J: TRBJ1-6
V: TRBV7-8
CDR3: ASSDTGFSYNSPLH

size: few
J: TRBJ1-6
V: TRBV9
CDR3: ASSVGRGNLYNSPLH